A single sample gave rise to the 6 T cell receptor beta chains below, sequenced in a study of T cell responses to AZD1222 COVID-19 vaccine. Here immunoSEQ multiplex PCR was the method, and the copy in TCRdb shows in-frame clones only, minus some. The sample contains about 85,000 clones, around 93% of which appear only once. The sample in question was peripheral blood, obtained 28 days after the second AZD1222 dose. Receptors were obtained from an adult who received the AZD1222 COVID-19 vaccine.

This chain connects TRBV9 to TRBJ1-6; unclear D gene. V was cut by 3 bases and J by 5 bases, with 15 bases left in between. Germline values: CDR1 SGDLS, CDR2 YYNGEE. The length of the CDR3 is 16 residues. As DNA, the CDR3 is TGTGCCAGCAGCGCTCCCCCCGGGGAGGATAATTCACCCCTCCACTTT. It codes for CASSAPPGEDNSPLHF.

The genes are TRBV9 and TRBJ2-5; D possibly corresponds to TRBD2 (6 bases). The CDR3 is 16 residues long. V gave up 3 bases and J gave up 1 base, with 16 bases separating them. CDR1 and CDR2 (germline): SGDLS, YYNGEE. DNA of the CDR3: TGTGCCAGCAGCGAGGGGACTGTGGGCATCCAAGAGACCCAGTACTTC. Amino acid sequence: CASSEGTVGIQETQYF.

The chain couples TRBV4-1 to TRBJ2-2, with TRBD1 identical over 7 bases. The CDR3 has 14 amino acids. V was clipped by 2 bases and J by 4 bases; unmatched bases: 1. Germline-derived CDR1 and CDR2 are MGHRA and YSYEKL. The CDR3, as DNA: TGCGCCAGCAGCCAACCAGGGGGCACCGGGGAGCTGTTTTTT. Amino acid sequence: CASSQPGGTGELFF.

V and J are TRBV18 and TRBJ2-1, with 9 bases matching TRBD2. The CDR3 length is 14 residues. The V segment lost 3 bases and the J segment 4 bases; nucleotides outside the gene matches: 1. The germline gives CDR1 KGHSH, CDR2 LQKENI. The CDR3 nucleotides read TGTGCCAGCTCACCGACTAGCGGTTACAATGAGCAGTTCTTC. It translates to CASSPTSGYNEQFF.

V usage is TRBV11-2 and J usage is TRBJ1-5, with no clear D. CDR3 length equals 14 residues. CDR1 is SGHAT and CDR2 is FQNNGV in the germline V gene. Trimming took off 1 base at V and 5 bases at J, with 9 bases between the two ends. CDR3 DNA: TGTGCCAGCAGCTTAGGTGGGTCTGATCAGCCCCAGCATTTT. It translates to CASSLGGSDQPQHF.

The V call is TRBV3-1 (or the pseudogene TRBV3-2), the J call TRBJ2-7; D is possibly TRBD2 (6 bases). The CDR3 is 12 amino acids. V lost 0 bases and J 6 bases, leaving 6 bases between the germline ends. Looked up from germline, CDR1 is LGHDT and CDR2 is YNNKEL (reference sequence). The chain's CDR3 is CASSQEAGEQYF. Here the CDR3 DNA reads TGTGCCAGCAGCCAAGAAGCGGGCGAGCAGTACTTC.